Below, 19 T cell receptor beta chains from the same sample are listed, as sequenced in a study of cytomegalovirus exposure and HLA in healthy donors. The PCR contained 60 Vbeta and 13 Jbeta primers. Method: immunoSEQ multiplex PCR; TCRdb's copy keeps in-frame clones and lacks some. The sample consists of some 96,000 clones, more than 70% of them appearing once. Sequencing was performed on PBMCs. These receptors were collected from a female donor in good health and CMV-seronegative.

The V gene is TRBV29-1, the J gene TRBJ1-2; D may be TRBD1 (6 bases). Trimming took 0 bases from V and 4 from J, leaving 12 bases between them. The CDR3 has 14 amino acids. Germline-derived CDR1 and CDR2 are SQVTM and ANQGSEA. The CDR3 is CSVEDWQGTYGYTF. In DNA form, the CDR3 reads TGCAGCGTTGAAGATTGGCAGGGGACCTATGGCTACACCTTC. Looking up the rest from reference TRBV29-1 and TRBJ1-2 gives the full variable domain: SAVISQKPSRDICQRGTSLTIQCQVDSQVTMMFWYRQQPGQSLTLIATANQGSEATYESGFVIDKFPISRPNLTFSTLTVSNMSPEDSSIYLCSVEDWQGTYGYTFGSGTRLTVV.

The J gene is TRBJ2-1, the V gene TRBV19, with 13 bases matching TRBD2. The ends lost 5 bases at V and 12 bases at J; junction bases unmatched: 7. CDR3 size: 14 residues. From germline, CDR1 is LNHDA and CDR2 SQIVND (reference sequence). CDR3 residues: CASSEPGLAGRQFF. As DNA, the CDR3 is TGTGCCAGTAGTGAGCCGGGACTAGCGGGAAGGCAGTTCTTC.

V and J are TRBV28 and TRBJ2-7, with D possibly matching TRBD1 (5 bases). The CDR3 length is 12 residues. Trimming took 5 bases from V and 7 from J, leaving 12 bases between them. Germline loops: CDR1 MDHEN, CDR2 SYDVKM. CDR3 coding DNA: TGTGCCAGCAGTCTTCGGACACGGGAGCAGTACTTC. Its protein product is CASSLRTREQYF.

The CDR3 region has the DNA TGTGCCAGCAGCGTAGGGCTAGCGGTGAATGAGCAGTTCTTC. Translating it yields CASSVGLAVNEQFF. This chain uses TRBV9 with TRBJ2-1; TRBD2 agrees at 7 bases. The CDR3 loop spans 14 amino acids. Germline V CDR1 and CDR2: SGDLS, YYNGEE. V was clipped by 0 bases and J by 7 bases; unmatched bases: 4.

This CDR3 reads CASNPRSSYNSPLHF. CDR3 DNA: TGTGCCAGCAACCCACGGAGCTCCTATAATTCACCCCTCCACTTT. This chain uses TRBV6-5 with TRBJ1-6; D is unresolved. The CDR3 extends over 15 amino acids. The V gene lost 7 bases and the J gene lost 0 bases, with 10 bases spanning the gap. Germline V gives CDR1 MNHEY, CDR2 SVGAGI.

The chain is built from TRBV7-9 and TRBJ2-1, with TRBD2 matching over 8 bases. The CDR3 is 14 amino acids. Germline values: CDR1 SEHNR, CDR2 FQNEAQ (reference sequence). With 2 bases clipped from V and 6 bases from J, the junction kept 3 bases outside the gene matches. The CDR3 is CASSLLAGFNEQFF. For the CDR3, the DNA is TGTGCCAGCAGCTTATTAGCGGGGTTCAATGAGCAGTTCTTC.

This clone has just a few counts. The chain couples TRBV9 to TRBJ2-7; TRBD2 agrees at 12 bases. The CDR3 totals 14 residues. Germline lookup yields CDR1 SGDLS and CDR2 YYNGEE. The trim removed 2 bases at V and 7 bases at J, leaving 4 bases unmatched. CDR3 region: CASSVGLAGGEQYF. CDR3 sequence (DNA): TGTGCCAGCAGCGTGGGACTAGCGGGCGGAGAGCAGTACTTC. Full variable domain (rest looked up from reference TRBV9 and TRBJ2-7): DSGVTQTPKHLITATGQRVTLRCSPRSGDLSVYWYQQSLDQGLQFLIQYYNGEERAKGNILERFSAQQFPDLHSELNLSSLELGDSALYFCASSVGLAGGEQYFGPGTRLTVT.

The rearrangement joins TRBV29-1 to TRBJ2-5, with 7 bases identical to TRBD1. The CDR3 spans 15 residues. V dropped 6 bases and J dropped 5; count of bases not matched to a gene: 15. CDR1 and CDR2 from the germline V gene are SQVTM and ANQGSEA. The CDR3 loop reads CSVSRGLPPMETQYF. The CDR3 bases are TGCAGCGTATCTAGGGGGCTCCCCCCCATGGAGACCCAGTACTTC.

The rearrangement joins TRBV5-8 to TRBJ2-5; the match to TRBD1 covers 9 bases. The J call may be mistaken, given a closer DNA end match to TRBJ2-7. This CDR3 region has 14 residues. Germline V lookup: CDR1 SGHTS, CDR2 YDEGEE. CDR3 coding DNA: TGTGCCAGCAGCCCCGGGACAGGGAAATACGAGCAGTACTTC. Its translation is CASSPGTGKYEQYF.

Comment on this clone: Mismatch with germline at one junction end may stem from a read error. The CDR3 coding sequence is TGTGCCAGCAGTTTAACTAGCGGGAGACGCGGGGGGCTGTTTTTT. Protein sequence: CASSLTSGRRGGLFF. The J gene is TRBJ2-2, the V gene TRBV28; 11 bases match TRBD2. The CDR3 runs to 15 residues. Germline assignment: CDR1 MDHEN and CDR2 SYDVKM.

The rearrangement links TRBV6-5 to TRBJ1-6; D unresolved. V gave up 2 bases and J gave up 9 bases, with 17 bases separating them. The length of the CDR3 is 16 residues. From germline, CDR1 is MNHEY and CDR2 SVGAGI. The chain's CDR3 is CASSYLLRQPLSPLHF. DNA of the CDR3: TGTGCCAGCAGTTACCTGTTGAGACAACCCCTTTCACCCCTCCACTTT.

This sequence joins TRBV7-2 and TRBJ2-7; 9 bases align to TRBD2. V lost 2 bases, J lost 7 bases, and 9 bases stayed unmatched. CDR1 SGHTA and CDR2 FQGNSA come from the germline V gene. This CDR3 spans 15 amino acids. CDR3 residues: CASSLLAGFQREQYF. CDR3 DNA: TGTGCCAGCAGCTTACTAGCGGGGTTTCAGCGGGAGCAGTACTTC.

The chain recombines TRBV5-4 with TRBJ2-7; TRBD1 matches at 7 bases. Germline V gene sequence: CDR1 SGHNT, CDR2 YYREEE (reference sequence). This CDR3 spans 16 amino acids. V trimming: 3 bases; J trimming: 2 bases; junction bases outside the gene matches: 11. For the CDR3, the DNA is TGTGCCAGCAGCTCGAGCCGGGACAGATCAACCTACGAGCAGTACTTC. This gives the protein CASSSSRDRSTYEQYF.

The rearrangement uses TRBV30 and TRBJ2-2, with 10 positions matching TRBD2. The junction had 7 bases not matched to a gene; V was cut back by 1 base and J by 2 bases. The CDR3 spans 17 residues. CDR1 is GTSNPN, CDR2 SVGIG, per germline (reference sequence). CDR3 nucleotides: TGTGCCTGGAGTGCCCAACTAGCGGGACTAAACACCGGGGAGCTGTTTTTT. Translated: CAWSAQLAGLNTGELFF. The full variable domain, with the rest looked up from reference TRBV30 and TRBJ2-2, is SQTIHQWPATLVQPVGSPLSLECTVEGTSNPNLYWYRQAAGRGLQLLFYSVGIGQISSEVPQNLSASRPQDRQFILSSKKLLLSDSGFYLCAWSAQLAGLNTGELFFGEGSRLTVL.

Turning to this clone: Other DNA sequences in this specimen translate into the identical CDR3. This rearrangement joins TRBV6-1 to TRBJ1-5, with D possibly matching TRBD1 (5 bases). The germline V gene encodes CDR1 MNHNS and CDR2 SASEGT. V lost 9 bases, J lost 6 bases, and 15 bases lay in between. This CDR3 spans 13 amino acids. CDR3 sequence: CASSGTGVQPQHF. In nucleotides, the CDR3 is TGTGCCAGTTCCGGGACGGGGGTTCAGCCCCAGCATTTT.

The CDR3 nucleotides are TGTGCCACCACGCCGACAGGGACTTATAATTCACCCCTCCACTTT. The encoded protein is CATTPTGTYNSPLHF. The rearrangement joins TRBV6-5 to TRBJ1-6; 7 nucleotides align to TRBD1. Germline-derived CDR1 and CDR2 are MNHEY and SVGAGI. This CDR3 is built from 15 residues. Trimming removed 10 bases from V and 4 bases from J; junction bases left unmatched: 10.

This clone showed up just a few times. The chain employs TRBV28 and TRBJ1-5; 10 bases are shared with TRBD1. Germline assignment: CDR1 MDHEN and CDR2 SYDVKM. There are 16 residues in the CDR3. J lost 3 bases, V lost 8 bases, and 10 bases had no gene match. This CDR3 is CASQNSRQGANQPQHF. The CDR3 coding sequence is TGTGCCAGCCAAAACTCTAGACAGGGGGCCAATCAGCCCCAGCATTTT.

The CDR3 here is CASSIAGGPNTEAFF. The CDR3 DNA reads TGTGCCAGTAGTATAGCAGGGGGCCCGAACACTGAAGCTTTCTTT. The chain recombines TRBV19 with TRBJ1-1; 8 nucleotides line up with TRBD1. From germline, CDR1 is LNHDA and CDR2 SQIVND (reference sequence). The length of the CDR3 is 15 residues. J was trimmed by 1 base and V by 1 base; bases with no gene match: 2.

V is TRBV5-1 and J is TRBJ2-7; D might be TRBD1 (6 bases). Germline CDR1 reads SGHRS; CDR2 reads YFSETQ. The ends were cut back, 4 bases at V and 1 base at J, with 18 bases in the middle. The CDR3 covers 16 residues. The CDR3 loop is CASSPGQPATSYEQYF. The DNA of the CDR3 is TGCGCCAGCAGCCCGGGACAACCAGCGACTTCCTACGAGCAGTACTTC.